What follows describes a single TCR beta chain. Its target is unknown. The data belong to a study of OX40 agonist ivuxolimab in advanced cancers. Looking at the study overall: The dose of intravenous ivuxolimab that patients received every 2 weeks ranged from 0.01 to 10 mg/kg. Study-wide results and caveats: In a subset of nonresponders, normalized T-cell clonal expansion was also low.

Here immunoSEQ multiplex PCR was the method, and the copy in TCRdb shows in-frame clones only, minus some. The table shows roughly 86,000 clones, with roughly 92% occurring only once. Germline lookup yields CDR1 MNHNY and CDR2 SVGAGI (reference sequence). The CDR3 is 13 amino acids. V was pared by 2 bases and J by 1 base, with 6 bases between. The V and J genes are TRBV6-6 and TRBJ2-7; no definite D call. This specimen was CD4+ or CD8+ T cells sorted from blood, taken in a trial of the OX40 agonist ivuxolimab. The sequence was obtained from an adult with an advanced solid tumor such as melanoma, head and neck, liver or kidney cancer. In DNA form, the CDR3 reads TGTGCCAGCAGTTACGCAGGATCCTACGAGCAGTACTTC. As protein: CASSYAGSYEQYF.